The 21 T cell receptor beta chains below all came from one sample that was sequenced in a study of T cells in Graves' hyperthyroidism and ophthalmopathy (dated by TCRdb to the late 2010s). Library preparation employed multiplex PCR. Instrument used: Illumina HiSeq 2000. The TCR beta CDR3 regions were amplified from RNA transcripts. The TCR CDR3 was subjected to a first round of RT-PCR using the HTBI primer set and the Qiagen OneStep RT-PCR kit. Using fastp at Q25 and MiXCR, TCRdb reprocessed the public reads and kept productive beta chains. Rows are combined by CDR3 protein, so each entry shows the most common genes and DNA. This sample gives more than 500,000 distinct CDR3 sequences in total; roughly 16% of them show up just once. The ten largest account for 29% of the sample. Sequencing was done on a sample of blood. The receptors stem from a woman aged 25 to 39 with Graves' ophthalmopathy.

The chain uses TRBV2 and TRBJ1-3; perhaps TRBD1 as D (6 bases). The CDR3 length is 15 residues. With 6 bases removed from V and 0 bases from J, the gap between germline ends came to 12 bases. Germline CDR1 and CDR2: SNHLY and FYNNEI. CDR3 sequence (DNA): TGTGCCAGCAGGGGGGCGGGGTACTCTGGAAACACCATATATTTT. As protein: CASRGAGYSGNTIYF.

This clonotype was recorded many times. The chain combines TRBV2 with TRBJ1-4; D perhaps matches TRBD1 (5 bases). V was shortened by 8 bases and J by 8 bases, with 18 bases between the two germline ends. The CDR3 contains 14 residues. Germline V lookup: CDR1 SNHLY, CDR2 FYNNEI. CDR3 DNA: TGTGCCAGCCGGCAGACAGCCTTTGGGGAAAAACTGTTTTTT. It codes for CASRQTAFGEKLFF.

This clonotype was counted ten times or more. The chain links TRBV10-3 to TRBJ1-2; 8 positions match TRBD1. Germline V gene data show CDR1 as ENHRY and CDR2 as SYGVKD. V trimming: 3 bases; J trimming: 6 bases; junction bases outside the gene matches: 9. The length of the CDR3 is 15 residues. The CDR3 DNA reads TGTGCCATCAGTGATCCCGGGACAGGACTACATGGCTACACCTTC. Amino acid sequence: CAISDPGTGLHGYTF.

This clonotype was counted many times. The chain is built from TRBV3-1 and TRBJ1-5, with D uncertain. Per germline, CDR1 LGHDT and CDR2 YNNKEL (reference sequence). The CDR3 is 14 residues long. V was clipped by 1 base and J by 3 bases, with 7 bases between them. In DNA, the CDR3 is TGTGCCAGCAGCCAAGGAGACCTCAATCAGCCCCAGCATTTT. This codes for CASSQGDLNQPQHF.

This clonotype was seen more than once but under ten times. The rearrangement joins TRBV7-9 to TRBJ2-1; D unresolved. Germline values: CDR1 SEHNR, CDR2 FQNEAQ (reference sequence). CDR3 length equals 17 residues. With 1 base removed from V and 0 bases from J, the gap between germline ends came to 13 bases. The CDR3 reads CASSLGGLSSSYNEQFF. For the CDR3, the DNA is TGTGCCAGCAGCTTAGGGGGTTTGAGTAGCTCCTACAATGAGCAGTTCTTC.

This clonotype was observed at least ten times. The V gene is TRBV24-1, the J gene TRBJ2-1; TRBD2 agrees at 8 bases. V dropped 4 bases and J dropped 4; count of bases not matched to a gene: 17. Germline V gene data show CDR1 as KGHDR and CDR2 as SFDVKD. CDR3 length: 19 residues. The CDR3 sequence is CATSDASVLERELYNEQFF. CDR3 DNA: TGTGCCACCAGTGACGCGAGCGTTTTGGAGCGGGAGTTGTACAATGAGCAGTTCTTC.

This clonotype showed up many times. J is TRBJ2-5 and V is TRBV5-1; D is ambiguous. Germline assignment: CDR1 SGHRS and CDR2 YFSETQ. Trimming left V 4 bases short and J 5 bases short, with 15 bases between. There are 14 residues in the CDR3. CDR3 in amino acids: CASSGKGIMETQYF. DNA for the CDR3: TGCGCCAGCAGCGGGAAGGGTATCATGGAGACCCAGTACTTC.

The rearrangement joins TRBV9 to TRBJ1-1; D is possibly TRBD1 (6 bases). The CDR3 runs to 16 residues. Trimming took off 0 bases at V and 1 base at J, with 13 bases between the two ends. Germline values: CDR1 SGDLS, CDR2 YYNGEE. The CDR3 protein is CASSVAGGIGNTEAFF. CDR3 sequence (DNA): TGTGCCAGCAGCGTAGCGGGGGGCATAGGGAACACTGAAGCTTTCTTT. Based on the CDR3 plus reference TRBV9 and TRBJ1-1, the full variable domain is DSGVTQTPKHLITATGQRVTLRCSPRSGDLSVYWYQQSLDQGLQFLIQYYNGEERAKGNILERFSAQQFPDLHSELNLSSLELGDSALYFCASSVAGGIGNTEAFFGQGTRLTVV.

This clonotype occurred many times. The chain recombines TRBV29-1 with TRBJ2-7; weak D call: TRBD2 (6 bases). Per germline, CDR1 SQVTM and CDR2 ANQGSEA. V was pared by 0 bases and J by 1 base, with 16 bases between. CDR3 length: 16 residues. For the CDR3, the DNA is TGCAGCGTTGAAGATCTCGGGACTGGACCTTCCTACGAGCAGTACTTC. It is translated as CSVEDLGTGPSYEQYF.

On this clonotype itself: Germline is not matched at one junction end, which may reflect a read error. The chain carries TRBV10-3 and TRBJ2-1; tentatively, D is TRBD2 (6 bases). CDR1 and CDR2 from the germline V gene are ENHRY and SYGVKD. The CDR3 consists of 14 residues. In DNA, the CDR3 is TGTGGCATCAGTGATTATGGGGAGCGGGATGAGCAGTTCTTC. Encoded protein: CGISDYGERDEQFF.

This clonotype was seen repeatedly, ten times or more. This sequence joins TRBV7-2 and TRBJ2-7, with TRBD1 identical over 9 bases. Germline CDR1 is SGHTA and CDR2 is FQGNSA. The CDR3 spans 13 residues. Unmatched junction bases numbered 5, after V lost 5 bases and J lost 6 bases. CDR3 protein: CASSPQGAGEQYF. The CDR3 nucleotides read TGTGCCAGCAGCCCACAGGGGGCGGGCGAGCAGTACTTC.

This clonotype was seen at least ten times. The chain carries TRBV2 and TRBJ1-1; D gene ambiguous. The V end was cut by 11 bases, the J end by 2 bases, with 15 bases between. This CDR3 has 13 amino acids. CDR1 is SNHLY and CDR2 is FYNNEI in the germline V gene. The CDR3 DNA sequence: TGTGCCGGTAGTGGGGTACTTAACACTGAAGCTTTCTTT. Its protein product is CAGSGVLNTEAFF.

The rearrangement uses TRBV15 and TRBJ2-3; TRBD1 might be the D (5 bases). CDR3 length: 15 amino acids. CDR1 is LNHNV and CDR2 is YYDKDF in the germline V gene (reference sequence). V was pared by 0 bases and J by 6 bases, with 13 bases between. CDR3 in amino acids: CATSRDPQGSDTQYF. CDR3 nucleotides: TGTGCCACCAGCAGAGATCCTCAGGGATCGGATACGCAGTATTTT.

This clonotype was detected ten times or more. The chain carries TRBV11-2 and TRBJ2-3; D might be TRBD1 or TRBD2, each matching 5 bases. The V end lost 2 bases, the J end lost 2 bases, and 14 bases lay between the germline ends. Germline V gene data show CDR1 as SGHAT and CDR2 as FQNNGV. This CDR3 comprises 16 residues. The CDR3 region has the DNA TGTGCCAGCAGCTTACCTAGGGACGGAGCCACAGATACGCAGTATTTT. Translating it yields CASSLPRDGATDTQYF.

This clonotype was counted at least ten times. This rearrangement joins TRBV5-1 to TRBJ1-1; D remains ambiguous. The CDR3 length is 12 residues. Germline CDR1 SGHRS, CDR2 YFSETQ. Trimming took 0 bases from V and 4 from J, leaving 4 bases between them. The CDR3, as DNA: TGCGCCAGCAGCTTGGACCTCACTGAAGCTTTCTTT. The encoded protein is CASSLDLTEAFF.

This clonotype appeared a few times. The genes are TRBV7-8 and TRBJ1-6; 9 bases fit TRBD1. Germline values: CDR1 SGHVS, CDR2 FQNEAQ. The CDR3 is 16 amino acids. Trimming took 5 bases from V and 9 from J; bases not matched to a gene: 11. The CDR3 bases are TGTGCCAGCAGCCAATCTCCGGGACAGGGTTCTTCACCCCTCCACTTT. Translated, it gives CASSQSPGQGSSPLHF.

Details on this clonotype: Germline and junction disagree at one end, which may indicate a read error. The J gene is TRBJ1-2, the V gene TRBV12-3 or TRBV12-4; D uncertain. The CDR3 is 12 residues long. Written as DNA, the CDR3 is TGTGCCAGCAGTTTCGACCCAGTTAATCTACCCTTC. It specifies CASSFDPVNLPF.

This clonotype turned up a few times. The rearrangement uses TRBV10-2 and TRBJ2-5, with 7 bases matching TRBD2. The CDR3 consists of 17 residues. The V gene's germline CDR1 is WSHSY and CDR2 SAAADI. Trimming at V came to 7 bases and at J to 1 base, leaving 15 bases not matched to a gene. CDR3 in DNA: TGCGCCAGCAAGCTCGGGCTGTCTAGCGGATCCCAAGAGACCCAGTACTTC. Translating it yields CASKLGLSSGSQETQYF.

This clonotype was picked up a small number of times. The chain recombines TRBV6-4 with TRBJ2-3, with a weak D call TRBD2 (5 bases). The CDR3 runs to 14 residues. The ends were cut back, 3 bases at V and 4 bases at J, with 11 bases in the middle. The germline CDR1 and CDR2 sequences are MRHNA and SNTAGT. CDR3 bases: TGTGCCAGCAGTGAAGAACTAGTGTCAGATACGCAGTATTTT. This encodes CASSEELVSDTQYF.

This clonotype has just a few counts. The V and J genes are TRBV6-2 or TRBV6-3 and TRBJ1-1, with a possible D match to TRBD1 (6 bases). The germline gives CDR1 MNHEY, CDR2 SVGEGT. The CDR3 loop spans 12 amino acids. The CDR3 protein is CAIQGMNTEAFF. CDR3 nucleotides: TGTGCTATCCAGGGGATGAACACTGAAGCTTTCTTT.

This clonotype was observed at least ten times. V and J are TRBV12-3 or TRBV12-4 and TRBJ2-1; tentative D call: TRBD2 (6 bases). This CDR3 comprises 13 residues. Trimming shortened V by 7 bases and J by 8 bases, and 15 bases separated the two germline ends. The CDR3 nucleotides read TGTGCCAGCATTCGGGACTCCGGGGATGAGCAGTTCTTC. Translating gives CASIRDSGDEQFF.